These 24 T cell receptor beta chains originate from one sample sequenced in a study of Graves' ophthalmopathy and Graves' hyperthyroidism. RNA transcripts yielded amplified TCR beta CDR3 regions. An initial RT-PCR round employing HTBI primers preceded a second-round multiplex PCR. MiXCR, run by TCRdb on the multiplex PCR reads, gives a single entry per CDR3 protein. This sample has hundreds of thousands of distinct CDR3 sequences, with 20% to 25% found just once. Sequencing was done on a sample of peripheral blood. These receptors all stem from a young woman with stable Graves' hyperthyroidism. Some clones in this sample may be carry-over from other donors' samples.

This clonotype was seen many times. The genes are TRBV11-2 and TRBJ2-2, with D unclear. V was clipped by 3 bases and J by 0 bases, with 11 bases between them. Looked up from germline, CDR1 is SGHAT and CDR2 is FQNNGV. The CDR3 extends over 16 amino acids. Here the CDR3 reads CASSFKQAANTGELFF. The DNA of the CDR3 is TGTGCCAGCAGCTTTAAGCAAGCCGCGAACACCGGGGAGCTGTTTTTT. The whole variable domain, remainder taken from reference TRBV11-2 and TRBJ2-2, is EAGVAQSPRYKIIEKRQSVAFWCNPISGHATLYWYQQILGQGPKLLIQFQNNGVVDDSQLPKDRFSAERLKGVDSTLKIQPAKLEDSAVYLCASSFKQAANTGELFFGEGSRLTVL.

This clonotype was counted many times. The chain employs TRBV6-1 and TRBJ2-5; D perhaps matches TRBD2 (6 bases). Trimming took 8 bases from V and 5 from J, leaving 27 bases between them. From germline, CDR1 is MNHNS and CDR2 SASEGT. This CDR3 is 17 amino acids long. CDR3 DNA sequence: TGTGCCAGCCTCAGGACTACAGCCTCAGGAGGGTCTGAGACCCAGTACTTC. As protein: CASLRTTASGGSETQYF.

This chain links TRBV5-1 with TRBJ2-5; 8 bases agree with TRBD2. Germline V gene data show CDR1 as SGHRS and CDR2 as YFSETQ. V was clipped by 0 bases and J by 2 bases; unmatched bases: 3. The CDR3 has 15 residues. The CDR3 nucleotides read TGCGCCAGCAGCTTGGCAGGGACTAGGCAAGAGACCCAGTACTTC. Its protein is CASSLAGTRQETQYF. Looking up the rest from reference TRBV5-1 and TRBJ2-5 gives the full variable domain: KAGVTQTPRYLIKTRGQQVTLSCSPISGHRSVSWYQQTPGQGLQFLFEYFSETQRNKGNFPGRFSGRQFSNSRSEMNVSTLELGDSALYLCASSLAGTRQETQYFGPGTRLLVL.

The chain carries TRBV12-3 or TRBV12-4 and TRBJ1-2; D unresolved. Trimming pared 5 bases from V and 8 bases from J, leaving 18 bases between. This CDR3 contains 14 residues. The CDR3 region has the DNA TGTGCCAGCAGTCCAACTGCTATAACTATGGGCTACACCTTC. Amino acid sequence: CASSPTAITMGYTF.

This clonotype has ten or more counts. The chain joins TRBV20-1 to TRBJ2-5; D is possibly TRBD1 (5 bases). Germline V gives CDR1 DFQATT, CDR2 SNEGSKA (reference sequence). Trimming took off 1 base at V and 1 base at J, with 7 bases between the two ends. The CDR3 sequence is 13 residues long. The CDR3 is CSARVGVQETQYF. As DNA, the CDR3 is TGCAGTGCTAGAGTAGGGGTCCAAGAGACCCAGTACTTC.

The sample holds many counts of this clonotype. The chain links TRBV20-1 to TRBJ2-7; either TRBD1 or TRBD2 may fit D (5 bases each). CDR1 DFQATT and CDR2 SNEGSKA come from the germline V gene (reference sequence). The CDR3 is made up of 11 amino acids. Trimming took off 5 bases at V and 3 bases at J, with 8 bases between the two ends. CDR3 protein: CSAGTIYEQYF. In DNA form, the CDR3 reads TGCAGTGCTGGGACCATCTACGAGCAGTACTTC.

The table lists this clonotype with many counts. The chain couples TRBV30 to TRBJ2-7; D is possibly TRBD1 or TRBD2 (5 bases each). From germline, CDR1 is GTSNPN and CDR2 SVGIG (reference sequence). V lost 0 bases and J 1 base, leaving 10 bases between the germline ends. The CDR3 covers 14 residues. In DNA form, the CDR3 reads TGTGCCTGGAGTGTACGGGGCCGGTCCTACGAGCAGTACTTC. The encoded protein is CAWSVRGRSYEQYF.

On this clonotype itself: This clone may be a read error of a much larger clone one base away. V is TRBV12-3 or TRBV12-4 and J is TRBJ2-3; 8 bases match TRBD1. CDR3 length: 15 residues. This CDR3 reads CASSPKRQGTDTHYF. The CDR3 DNA reads TGTGCCAGCAGCCCTAAGAGACAGGGGACAGATACGCATTATTTT.

This clonotype was detected a few times. CDR3 region: CASSQQGGGYTF. CDR3 in DNA: TGTGCCAGCAGCCAACAGGGAGGAGGCTACACCTTC. The chain combines TRBV3-1 with TRBJ1-2; tentative D call: TRBD1 (5 bases). This CDR3 region has 12 residues. V lost 2 bases and J 8 bases, leaving 9 bases between the germline ends. Germline V gives CDR1 LGHDT, CDR2 YNNKEL (reference sequence).

This clonotype has a count of ten or more. J is TRBJ2-5 and V is TRBV7-3; D may be TRBD1 (5 bases). Germline CDR1 reads SGHTA; CDR2 reads FQGTGA. The CDR3 spans 13 residues. The ends were cut back, 5 bases at V and 4 bases at J, with 11 bases in the middle. CDR3 residues: CASSASRGETQYF. The DNA of the CDR3 is TGTGCCAGCAGCGCAAGTAGGGGAGAGACCCAGTACTTC.

This clonotype has at least ten counts. The chain has TRBV7-3 and TRBJ1-2; D is undetermined. CDR1 SGHTA and CDR2 FQGTGA come from the germline V gene. This CDR3 has 19 amino acids. Trimming stripped 1 base from V and 3 bases from J, with 24 bases between. The CDR3 DNA follows: TGTGCCAGCAGCTTAAAACCTGGTGTTTACCTCCTCGGGGACTATGGCTACACCTTC. Translated: CASSLKPGVYLLGDYGYTF.

The table lists this clonotype with many counts. A much larger clone is a single base away; this may be a read error. CDR3 bases: TGTGCCAGCAGCTCCAGCCGGGACTCCCAAGAGACCAAGTACTTC. This codes for CASSSSRDSQETKYF. The chain recombines TRBV28 with TRBJ2-5, with D perhaps TRBD2 (6 bases). Germline lookup yields CDR1 MDHEN and CDR2 SYDVKM. The CDR3 extends over 15 amino acids. Filled out from reference TRBV28 and TRBJ2-5, the complete variable domain reads DVKVTQSSRYLVKRTGEKVFLECVQDMDHENMFWYRQDPGLGLRLIYFSYDVKMKEKGDIPEGYSVSREKKERFSLILESASTNQTSMYLCASSSSRDSQETKYFGPGTRLLVL.

This clonotype was counted at least ten times. V usage is TRBV6-2 or TRBV6-3 and J usage is TRBJ1-6; the match to TRBD1 covers 7 bases. V gave up 7 bases and J gave up 14 bases; unmatched junction bases: 8. Looked up from germline, CDR1 is MNHEY and CDR2 is SVGEGT. The CDR3 is made up of 12 amino acids. The CDR3 DNA is TGTGCCAGCACCTGGACAGGTTCGACCCTCCACTTT. Translating it yields CASTWTGSTLHF.

This clonotype was seen at least ten times. The gene calls are TRBV20-1 and TRBJ1-2; the D is unclear. Germline V CDR1 and CDR2: DFQATT, SNEGSKA (reference sequence). Trimming took off 0 bases at V and 4 bases at J, with 12 bases between the two ends. This CDR3 is built from 14 residues. The CDR3 sequence: CSARDRRGIYGYTF. The CDR3 DNA is TGCAGTGCTAGAGATCGAAGAGGGATCTATGGCTACACCTTC.

This clonotype was counted many times. This rearrangement joins TRBV5-6 to TRBJ2-7; 7 bases are a match to TRBD2. Trimming took 4 bases from V and 3 from J; bases not matched to a gene: 7. This CDR3 comprises 14 residues. The germline CDR1 and CDR2 sequences are SGHDT and YYEEEE. The CDR3 region has the DNA TGTGCCAGCAGCACGAGCGGGAACCTCTACGAGCAGTACTTC. Its translation is CASSTSGNLYEQYF.

This clonotype was recorded at least ten times. The rearrangement uses TRBV6-5 and TRBJ1-1; TRBD1 might be the D (6 bases). V lost 4 bases to trimming and J lost 5 bases, with 14 bases between them. The germline V gene has CDR1 MNHEY and CDR2 SVGAGI. CDR3 length: 14 residues. The CDR3 reads CASSSHRVGTEAFF. The CDR3, as DNA: TGTGCCAGCAGTTCTCACAGGGTGGGGACTGAAGCTTTCTTT.

This clonotype has ten or more counts. The chain employs TRBV20-1 and TRBJ2-5, with a possible D match to TRBD2 (5 bases). Germline V gene lookup returns CDR1 DFQATT and CDR2 SNEGSKA (reference sequence). The ends were cut back, 0 bases at V and 5 bases at J, with 13 bases in the middle. The CDR3 totals 14 residues. CDR3 in DNA: TGCAGTGCTAGAGATCCCGGGATCGGGGAGACCCAGTACTTC. Translation gives CSARDPGIGETQYF.

Concerning this clonotype itself: A read error may account for a junction end that differs from germline. The gene calls are TRBV7-7 and TRBJ2-2; 7 bases are shared with TRBD2. Germline V lookup: CDR1 SSHAT, CDR2 FNYEAQ (reference sequence). This CDR3 contains 15 residues. CDR3: CASSSSGANTGELFF. CDR3 DNA sequence: TGTGCTAGCAGTTCCAGCGGGGCGAACACCGGGGAGCTGTTTTTT.

The genes are TRBV3-1 and TRBJ1-3; D perhaps matches TRBD1 (5 bases). Per the germline V gene, CDR1 is LGHDT and CDR2 is YNNKEL (reference sequence). This CDR3 has 14 residues. The V end lost 2 bases, the J end lost 0 bases, and 5 bases lay between the germline ends. The CDR3 protein is CASSQRGSGNTIYF. As DNA, the CDR3 is TGTGCCAGCAGCCAAAGGGGCTCTGGAAACACCATATATTTT.

This clonotype was counted ten times or more. The chain has TRBV15 and TRBJ1-5; 8 positions agree with TRBD1. Germline CDR1 is LNHNV and CDR2 is YYDKDF (reference sequence). The CDR3 covers 20 residues. The J segment lost 2 bases and the V segment lost 0 bases, leaving 15 bases of the junction unmatched. CDR3 sequence (DNA): TGTGCCACCAGCAGAGACCTAACAGGGGGAGGGCCTGGGGGCAATCAGCCCCAGCATTTT. This translates into CATSRDLTGGGPGGNQPQHF.

This clonotype was found many times. The chain couples TRBV7-9 to TRBJ2-7; 7 bases align to TRBD2. From germline, CDR1 is SEHNR and CDR2 FQNEAQ (reference sequence). The V gene end was trimmed by 8 bases and the J gene end by 7 bases; junction bases not matched to a gene: 8. The CDR3 runs 12 residues. The CDR3 DNA reads as TGTGCCAGCCAGATCGCCGGGGGGGAGCAGTACTTC. It is translated as CASQIAGGEQYF.

In this sample, this clonotype turned up a few times. The chain couples TRBV4-2 to TRBJ1-2; D possibly corresponds to TRBD1 (5 bases). The length of the CDR3 is 20 residues. V lost 4 bases and J 4 bases, leaving 31 bases between the germline ends. In germline, CDR1 is LGHNA, CDR2 YNFKEQ. CDR3 protein: CASSLPGRTGTPKMGYGYTF. CDR3 nucleotides: TGTGCCAGCAGCCTGCCCGGTCGAACCGGGACCCCTAAGATGGGCTATGGCTACACCTTC.

This clonotype was observed at least ten times. The V call is TRBV12-3 or TRBV12-4, the J call TRBJ2-2, with D possibly being TRBD1 (5 bases). The CDR3 sequence is 15 residues long. The V end was cut by 3 bases, the J end by 4 bases, with 12 bases between. CDR3 residues: CASSFITGVTGELFF. Written as DNA, the CDR3 is TGTGCCAGCAGTTTCATTACAGGAGTCACCGGGGAGCTGTTTTTT.

About this clonotype: A read error is possible here, since a much larger clone lies one base away. The chain links TRBV5-1 to TRBJ1-6; TRBD1 agrees at 8 bases. CDR3 size: 15 residues. Germline lookup yields CDR1 SGHRS and CDR2 YFSETQ. In DNA, the CDR3 is TGCGCCAGCAGCGCCGGACAGGGCAGGGATTCACCCCCCCACTTT. Translation gives CASSAGQGRDSPPHF.